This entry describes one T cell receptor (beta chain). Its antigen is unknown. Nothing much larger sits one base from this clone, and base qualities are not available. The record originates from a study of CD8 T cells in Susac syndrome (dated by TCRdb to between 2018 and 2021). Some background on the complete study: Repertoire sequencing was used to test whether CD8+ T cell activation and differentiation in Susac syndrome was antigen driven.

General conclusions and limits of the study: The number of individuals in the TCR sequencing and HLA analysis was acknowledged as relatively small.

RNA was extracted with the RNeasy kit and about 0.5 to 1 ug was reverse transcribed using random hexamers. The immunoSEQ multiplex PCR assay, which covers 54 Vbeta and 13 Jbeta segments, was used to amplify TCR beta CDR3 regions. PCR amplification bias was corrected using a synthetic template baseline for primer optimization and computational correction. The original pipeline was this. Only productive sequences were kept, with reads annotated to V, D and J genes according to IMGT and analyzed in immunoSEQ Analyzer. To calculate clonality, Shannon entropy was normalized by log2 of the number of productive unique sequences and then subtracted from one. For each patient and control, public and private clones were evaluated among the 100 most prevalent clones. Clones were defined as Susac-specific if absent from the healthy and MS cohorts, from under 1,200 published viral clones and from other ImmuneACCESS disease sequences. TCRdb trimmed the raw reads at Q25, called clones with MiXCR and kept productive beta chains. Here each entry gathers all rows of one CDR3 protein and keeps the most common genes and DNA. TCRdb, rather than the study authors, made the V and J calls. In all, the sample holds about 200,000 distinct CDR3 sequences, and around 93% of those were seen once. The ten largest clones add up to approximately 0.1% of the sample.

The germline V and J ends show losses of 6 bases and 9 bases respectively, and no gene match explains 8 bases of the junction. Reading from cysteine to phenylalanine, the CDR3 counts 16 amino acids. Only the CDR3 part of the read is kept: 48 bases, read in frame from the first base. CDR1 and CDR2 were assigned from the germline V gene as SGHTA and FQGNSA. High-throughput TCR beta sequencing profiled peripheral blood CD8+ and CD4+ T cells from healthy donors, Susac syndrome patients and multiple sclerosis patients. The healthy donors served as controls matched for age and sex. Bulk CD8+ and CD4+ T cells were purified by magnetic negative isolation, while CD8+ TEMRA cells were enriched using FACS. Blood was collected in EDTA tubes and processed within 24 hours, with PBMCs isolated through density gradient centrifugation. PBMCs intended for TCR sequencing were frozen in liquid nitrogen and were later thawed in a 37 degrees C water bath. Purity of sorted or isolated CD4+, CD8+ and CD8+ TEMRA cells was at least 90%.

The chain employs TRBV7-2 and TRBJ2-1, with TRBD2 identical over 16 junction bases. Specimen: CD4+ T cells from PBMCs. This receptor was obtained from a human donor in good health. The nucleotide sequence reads TGTGCCAGCAGTTTTGGGACTAGCGGGGGGGCCGGTGAGCAGTTCTTC. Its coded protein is CASSFGTSGGAGEQFF.